The entry below describes one T cell receptor beta chain. Its specificity is not known. Only in-frame clones appear in the TCRdb table, and some are missing; sequencing was by immunoSEQ multiplex PCR. This sample has some 1,500 clones, with approximately 35% found just once. This entry belongs to a study of T cells in localized non-small cell lung cancer. Study-wide results and caveats: An association was observed between higher blood T cell density and longer overall survival. Because only a single region of the tumor was sequenced, heterogeneity remains possible. Clonality of T cells reached its maximum in uninvolved adjacent lung, surpassing tumor. Researchers found a median approximately 50 of the top 100 tumor clones in adjacent lung.

V lost 1 base to trimming and J lost 1 base, with 14 bases between them. CDR1 and CDR2 (germline): PRHDT, FYEKMQ (reference sequence). The CDR3 length is 17 residues. This sequence joins TRBV13 and TRBJ1-3; D is ambiguous. This specimen was normal lung tissue next to the tumor, taken before any cancer treatment. This TCR was recovered from a woman aged 35-75 years with stage I squamous cell lung carcinoma. The CDR3 loop reads CASSLEAQTLSGNTIYF. The DNA for the CDR3 is TGTGCCAGCAGCTTAGAGGCGCAGACACTGTCTGGAAACACCATATATTTT.